This TCR beta chain was obtained from a study of blood T cells in healthy people across ages. Study results and limitations: There was a strong correlation between TCR beta diversity and naive T cell percentage.

With a J-beta primer mix and a sample-barcoded 5' primer, a second PCR ran 7 to 11 cycles. A template-switch adaptor that had 12 random nucleotides put a tag on each cDNA molecule. Researchers report that each sample yielded at least 3 million CDR3-containing paired-end reads. TCRdb fed the 5' RACE reads into MiXCR, producing one record per CDR3 protein. The sample lists 550,000 to 700,000 distinct CDR3 sequences, 27% seen once, with approximately 17% in the top ten. CDR1 and CDR2 (germline): LGHNA, YSLEER. Trimming removed 0 bases from V and 7 bases from J; junction bases left unmatched: 4. The CDR3 runs 15 residues. A note on this clonotype: Its antigen is not identified.

The sample comprised blood. The TCR comes from a woman aged 65 to 85 in good health. This rearrangement joins TRBV4-3 to TRBJ1-5; 9 nucleotides agree with TRBD1. CDR3 sequence reads: CASSQEIQGAQPQHF. The CDR3 bases are TGCGCCAGCAGCCAAGAAATACAGGGGGCGCAGCCCCAGCATTTT.